This T cell receptor beta chain was identified during a study of blood T cell repertoires in COVID-19 (TCRdb year 2020). For the study in its entirety: Samples covering the acute and convalescent phases of COVID-19 were provided by collaborators in the United States, Italy and Spain. The samples were drawn from two sources: the first 160 participants of the ongoing ImmuneRACE study, and 1,000 to 1,500 subjects contributed by 6 global collaborators. A de-identified subject ID, COVID-19 status, age in years and sex were almost always included in the sample metadata. The material from the prospective study consisted of cDNA or gDNA derived from T cells, B-cell-depleted T cells, or PBMCs. Where available, HLA class I and class II types were obtained from metadata supplied by the sample provider rather than from assay-based typing. Subjects who had been exposed to COVID-19, were actively infected with it, or had recovered from it provided the deeply sampled blood TCRbeta repertoires that made up the dataset. The repertoires were released in a freely available public database intended as a resource for research on the immune response to SARS-CoV-2. What the research found in general, with its limitations: The quantity of clinical and demographic metadata differed by source and by participant and was supplied without curation.

Whole blood was collected in K2EDTA tubes by collaborating institutions according to the institutions' own protocols. For TCRbeta analysis, collaborator samples were shipped as frozen whole blood, as isolated PBMCs, or as DNA extracted from either sample type. Taken from cysteine to phenylalanine, the CDR3 has 14 residues. Only the CDR3 portion is preserved as DNA: 42 bases, with reading frame beginning at the first base. Based on the germline V gene, the CDR1 and CDR2 sequences are SGDLS and YYNGEE. V and J lose 2 bases and 8 bases, and a span of 11 bases separates them. In regard to this clone: The antigen it recognizes is unknown. No much larger clonotype is one base removed from it; base qualities were not supplied.

The immunoSEQ Assay, a bias-controlled multiplex PCR, was used to amplify TCRbeta CDR3 regions from genomic DNA. The published analysis was carried out like this. Within the assay, amplification of reference gene primers was used to estimate how many nucleated cells each sample contained. Sequence reads were collapsed and filtered to measure the absolute abundance of every unique TCRbeta CDR3 rearrangement. Productive Simpson clonality was computed per sample as the square root of Simpson's diversity index over productive rearrangements. TCRdb re-hosts the immuneACCESS table, in-frame sequences only. Its copies lack some clones; in the studies checked, an unresolved V gene accounts for under half of them, and the cause for the rest is not known. V and J calls and clone size follow that table, whereas D and trimming were derived from the DNA. This sample gives some 29,000 clones in total; around 80% of them show up just once. 35% to 55% of the sample comes from the top ten.

The chain couples TRBV9 to TRBJ1-6, and possibly TRBD1, on 6 matching bases. The sequenced sample consisted of peripheral blood. This sequence was found in a woman aged 70 to 79 with acute or convalescent COVID-19. The CDR3 has the sequence CASSVGQLYSPLHF. DNA sequence: TGTGCCAGCAGCGTCGGACAGTTATATTCACCCCTCCACTTT.